The 21 T cell receptor beta chains below all came from one sample that was sequenced in a study of shared clonotypes between healthy human individuals. Terminally differentiated effector memory CD45RA+ cells were left out of the naive CD8 fraction, which was CD45RO-negative and positively selected for CCR7. Profiling relied on immunoSEQ multiplex PCR, and the TCRdb table lists in-frame clones only, not all of them. The sample holds some 2.1 million clones; about 95% are singletons and the top ten take 0.9% to 1.4%. Sequenced input: naive CD8+ T cells sorted from blood. Receptors were obtained from a young man in good health.

A remark on this clone: The same CDR3 also results from other DNA sequences found in this sample. J is TRBJ2-1 and V is TRBV30; D is ambiguous. In germline, CDR1 is GTSNPN, CDR2 SVGIG (reference sequence). The CDR3 length is 13 residues. The V and J ends lost 0 bases and 5 bases respectively, with 8 bases between them. Here the CDR3 DNA reads TGTGCCTGGAGTGTACTGGGGAACAATGAGCAGTTCTTC. It yields the protein CAWSVLGNNEQFF.

The chain uses TRBV27 and TRBJ2-1, with TRBD2 matching 8 bases. Trimming at V came to 3 bases and at J to 6 bases, leaving 7 bases not matched to a gene. From germline, CDR1 is MNHEY and CDR2 SMNVEV (reference sequence). The CDR3 covers 15 residues. CDR3 amino acids: CASSFYPREGNEQFF. CDR3 sequence (DNA): TGTGCCAGCAGTTTCTATCCACGGGAGGGCAATGAGCAGTTCTTC.

As to this clone: Other DNA sequences within the sample encode an identical CDR3. The V and J genes are TRBV9 and TRBJ2-7; D might be TRBD2 (7 bases). Germline values: CDR1 SGDLS, CDR2 YYNGEE. The V end was cut by 0 bases, the J end by 3 bases, with 10 bases between. The CDR3 is made up of 14 amino acids. The CDR3 sequence: CASSVEGGLYEQYF. The DNA of the CDR3 is TGTGCCAGCAGCGTAGAGGGGGGGCTCTACGAGCAGTACTTC.

A word on this clone: Other DNA sequences in the same sample also yield this CDR3. The genes are TRBV28 and TRBJ1-1; D gene uncertain. Germline V gene lookup returns CDR1 MDHEN and CDR2 SYDVKM. The V end lost 8 bases, the J end lost 2 bases, and 12 bases lay between the germline ends. The CDR3 covers 13 residues. The CDR3, as DNA: TGTGCCAGCTCCCTGGGGATTAACACTGAAGCTTTCTTT. This translates into CASSLGINTEAFF.

Turning to this clone: This specimen includes other DNA sequences encoding the same CDR3. The chain joins TRBV5-6 to TRBJ1-5, with no clear D. The CDR3 runs to 13 residues. V gave up 3 bases and J gave up 7 bases, with 11 bases separating them. Germline values: CDR1 SGHDT, CDR2 YYEEEE. CDR3 region: CASSWAGNQPQHF. The DNA for the CDR3 is TGTGCCAGCAGCTGGGCAGGTAACCAGCCCCAGCATTTT. Complete variable domain (other parts from reference TRBV5-6 and TRBJ1-5): DAGVTQSPTHLIKTRGQQVTLRCSPKSGHDTVSWYQQALGQGPQFIFQYYEEEERQRGNFPDRFSGHQFPNYSSELNVNALLLGDSALYLCASSWAGNQPQHFGDGTRLSIL.

The chain couples TRBV6-5 to TRBJ1-2; D is uncertain. The V end was cut by 0 bases, the J end by 12 bases, with 14 bases between. The CDR3 covers 13 residues. Per the germline V gene, CDR1 is MNHEY and CDR2 is SVGAGI. The CDR3 coding sequence is TGTGCCAGCAGTTACTCGAGTGGGGAAATCAACACCTTC. This codes for CASSYSSGEINTF.

This clone has just one count. The V gene is TRBV29-1, the J gene TRBJ1-3; TRBD1 aligns across 8 bases. J gave up 0 bases and V 8 bases, and 9 bases lay outside the gene matches. Germline-derived CDR1 and CDR2 are SQVTM and ANQGSEA. The CDR3 is made up of 15 amino acids. The CDR3 loop is CSIQGAVDSGNTIYF. As DNA, the CDR3 is TGCAGCATCCAGGGGGCGGTTGACTCTGGAAACACCATATATTTT.

The gene calls are TRBV27 and TRBJ2-5; 9 bases map to TRBD2. This CDR3 is 15 amino acids long. J lost 1 base, V lost 6 bases, and 6 bases had no gene match. Germline CDR1 reads MNHEY; CDR2 reads SMNVEV (reference sequence). Here the CDR3 DNA reads TGTGCCAGCAGGATAGCGGGGGCCTTCCAAGAGACCCAGTACTTC. Encoded protein: CASRIAGAFQETQYF.

The chain couples TRBV25-1 to TRBJ2-1; D remains unclear. V lost 0 bases and J 0 bases, leaving 6 bases between the germline ends. This CDR3 contains 15 residues. The V gene's germline CDR1 is MGHDK and CDR2 SYGVNS. The CDR3 is CASSEYSNSYNEQFF. The CDR3 DNA reads TGTGCCAGCAGTGAATATTCTAACTCCTACAATGAGCAGTTCTTC.

On this clone itself: This CDR3 is also generated by other DNA sequences in the sample. V gene TRBV27 combines with J gene TRBJ2-1, with D perhaps TRBD2 (5 bases). V was shortened by 3 bases and J by 3 bases, with 6 bases between the two germline ends. The CDR3 is 13 amino acids. The germline CDR1 and CDR2 sequences are MNHEY and SMNVEV (reference sequence). The CDR3 spells CASSLRDYNEQFF. The DNA for the CDR3 is TGTGCCAGCAGTTTGAGGGACTACAATGAGCAGTTCTTC.

The chain has TRBV9 and TRBJ2-7, with D tentatively TRBD1 (5 bases). CDR1 and CDR2 (germline): SGDLS, YYNGEE. Trimming took 0 bases from V and 2 from J, leaving 12 bases between them. The CDR3 covers 15 residues. The DNA for the CDR3 is TGTGCCAGCAGCGTAGGCCCGGCAGGGACCTACGAGCAGTACTTC. Residues: CASSVGPAGTYEQYF.

The V call is TRBV5-6, the J call TRBJ2-7; D perhaps matches TRBD2 (6 bases). Trimming stripped 4 bases from V and 3 bases from J, with 14 bases between. Germline assignment: CDR1 SGHDT and CDR2 YYEEEE. The CDR3 length is 14 residues. Here the CDR3 DNA reads TGTGCCAGCAGCCAATTCGGGGAGGACTACGAGCAGTACTTC. It encodes CASSQFGEDYEQYF.

The chain recombines TRBV9 with TRBJ1-2; a weak D match, TRBD1 (6 bases). The CDR3 loop spans 16 amino acids. In germline, CDR1 is SGDLS, CDR2 YYNGEE. V gave up 4 bases and J gave up 6 bases, with 22 bases separating them. CDR3 in DNA: TGTGCCAGCAGCCCCGAAAGGGGGGAGAAATTAGATGGCTACACCTTC. Its protein product is CASSPERGEKLDGYTF. Looking up the rest from reference TRBV9 and TRBJ1-2 gives the full variable domain: DSGVTQTPKHLITATGQRVTLRCSPRSGDLSVYWYQQSLDQGLQFLIQYYNGEERAKGNILERFSAQQFPDLHSELNLSSLELGDSALYFCASSPERGEKLDGYTFGSGTRLTVV.

The J gene is TRBJ2-1, the V gene TRBV29-1; possible D gene TRBD2, 6 bases. The germline V gene encodes CDR1 SQVTM and CDR2 ANQGSEA. Trimming cost V 5 bases and J 5 bases, with 16 bases left between them. The CDR3 is made up of 14 amino acids. This chain's CDR3 is CSVNDRGRNNEQFF. For the CDR3, the DNA is TGCAGCGTTAACGATCGGGGGAGGAACAATGAGCAGTTCTTC.

Only a few counts were recorded for this clone. The gene calls are TRBV6-6 and TRBJ1-2; D uncertain. Trimming removed 3 bases from V and 1 base from J, with 0 bases in between. Germline values: CDR1 MNHNY, CDR2 SVGAGI (reference sequence). The CDR3 runs 11 residues. The CDR3: CASSYNYGYTF. The CDR3 region has the DNA TGTGCCAGCAGTTATAACTATGGCTACACCTTC.

The chain links TRBV5-1 to TRBJ2-7; D is possibly TRBD2 (6 bases). This CDR3 has 14 residues. V dropped 4 bases and J dropped 6 bases, with 17 bases sitting between them. Germline-derived CDR1 and CDR2 are SGHRS and YFSETQ. CDR3 DNA: TGCGCCAGCAGCCCCGGTGGGACTGGGGCCGAGCAGTACTTC. Its protein product is CASSPGGTGAEQYF.

A word on this clone: This sample includes further DNA sequences coding for the same CDR3. The rearrangement joins TRBV5-1 to TRBJ2-7; no clear D. The CDR3 has 13 amino acids. CDR1 and CDR2 from the germline V gene are SGHRS and YFSETQ. The ends were cut back, 0 bases at V and 0 bases at J, with 4 bases in the middle. This chain's CDR3 is CASSLDVSYEQYF. The CDR3 DNA is TGCGCCAGCAGCTTGGATGTCTCCTACGAGCAGTACTTC.

V and J are TRBV4-1 and TRBJ1-3, with D perhaps TRBD1 (5 bases). This CDR3 has 13 amino acids. Deletions cut 8 bases from V and 0 bases from J, with 8 bases between. The germline CDR1 and CDR2 sequences are MGHRA and YSYEKL. The CDR3 loop reads CASGTGSGNTIYF. The CDR3, as DNA: TGCGCCAGCGGTACAGGCTCTGGAAACACCATATATTTT.

This clone showed up just once. This sequence joins TRBV7-2 and TRBJ2-7; a weak D match, TRBD2 (6 bases). Trimming removed 5 bases from V and 1 base from J, with 12 bases in between. CDR1 SGHTA and CDR2 FQGNSA come from the germline V gene. This CDR3 spans 14 amino acids. CDR3 sequence: CASSAPSVSYEQYF. CDR3 DNA sequence: TGTGCCAGCAGCGCCCCTAGCGTATCCTACGAGCAGTACTTC.

In regard to this clone: The same CDR3 also results from other DNA sequences found in this sample. The rearrangement uses TRBV9 and TRBJ2-1, with D hard to call. Trimming removed 2 bases at V and 4 bases at J, with 4 bases between. This CDR3 spans 12 amino acids. CDR1 and CDR2 (germline): SGDLS, YYNGEE. CDR3 nucleotides: TGTGCCAGCAGCGTCGGTTACAATGAGCAGTTCTTC. It translates to CASSVGYNEQFF. The full variable domain, with the rest looked up from reference TRBV9 and TRBJ2-1, is DSGVTQTPKHLITATGQRVTLRCSPRSGDLSVYWYQQSLDQGLQFLIQYYNGEERAKGNILERFSAQQFPDLHSELNLSSLELGDSALYFCASSVGYNEQFFGPGTRLTVL.

This clone occurred once. This specimen includes other DNA sequences encoding the same CDR3. This chain uses TRBV6-5 with TRBJ1-5; D remains ambiguous. This CDR3 contains 14 residues. Germline CDR1 and CDR2: MNHEY and SVGAGI. V was pared by 3 bases and J by 1 base, with 7 bases between. The CDR3 here is CASSYSQSNQPQHF. The CDR3 coding sequence is TGTGCCAGCAGTTATTCACAGAGCAATCAGCCCCAGCATTTT.